Shown below are 18 T cell receptor beta chains from a single sample sequenced in a study of spatial heterogeneity in lung cancer. TCRdb re-derived calls from the 5' RACE reads in MiXCR, one entry per CDR3 protein. The data show about 92,000 distinct CDR3 sequences, 9.5% to 15% seen once. Time point indicated: sample taken at primary tumor resection. Sequencing covered unsorted whole RNA taken from tumor, nontumor lung or frozen PBMC. The sample consisted of PBMCs, taken at surgery. These TCRs come from a male donor with early-stage non-small cell lung cancer.

The J gene is TRBJ2-2, the V gene TRBV12-3 or TRBV12-4; a weak D match, TRBD1 (5 bases). The length of the CDR3 is 14 residues. V lost 5 bases and J 4 bases, leaving 11 bases between the germline ends. This CDR3 is CASSTRQSTGELFF. The CDR3 nucleotides read TGTGCCAGCAGTACGAGACAGAGCACCGGGGAGCTGTTTTTT.

This clonotype was counted between two and nine times. The rearrangement links TRBV3-1 to TRBJ1-2; no firm D call. Germline CDR1 and CDR2: LGHDT and YNNKEL (reference sequence). The V end was cut by 0 bases, the J end by 3 bases, with 5 bases between. This CDR3 contains 13 residues. CDR3 region: CASSQDGYYGYTF. The CDR3 coding sequence is TGTGCCAGCAGCCAAGACGGATACTATGGCTACACCTTC.

This clonotype was seen at least ten times. The CDR3 coding sequence is TGTGCCAGCACCACGGACAGGGTTTTCTACGAGCAGTACTTC. Encoded protein: CASTTDRVFYEQYF. V and J are TRBV28 and TRBJ2-7, with 8 bases lining up with TRBD1. This CDR3 is 14 amino acids long. V was pared by 7 bases and J by 3 bases, with 8 bases of the junction left unmatched. CDR1 and CDR2 from the germline V gene are MDHEN and SYDVKM.

This clonotype was counted ten times or more. The rearrangement joins TRBV19 to TRBJ1-1, with D perhaps TRBD1 (5 bases). This CDR3 has 13 residues. Germline values: CDR1 LNHDA, CDR2 SQIVND (reference sequence). Trimming left V 11 bases short and J 4 bases short, with 17 bases between. The CDR3, as DNA: TGTGCCTGCCCCGGGACGAAGCCCACTGAAGCTTTCTTT. Translated, it gives CACPGTKPTEAFF.

CDR3 bases: TGTGCCAGCAGCGAAGACAGAGAGACCCAGTACTTC. Amino acid sequence: CASSEDRETQYF. The V gene is TRBV7-2, the J gene TRBJ2-5, with D perhaps TRBD1 (5 bases). The CDR3 sequence is 12 residues long. Trimming removed 5 bases from V and 4 bases from J, with 8 bases in between. Germline loops: CDR1 SGHTA, CDR2 FQGNSA. The variable domain in full, with the rest retrieved from reference TRBV7-2 and TRBJ2-5, is GAGVSQSPSNKVTEKGKDVELRCDPISGHTALYWYRQSLGQGLEFLIYFQGNSAPDKSGLPSDRFSAERTGGSVSTLTIQRTQQEDSAVYLCASSEDRETQYFGPGTRLLVL.

Comment on this clonotype: A read error may be the cause here, since a much bigger clone is one base away. V and J are TRBV12-3 or TRBV12-4 and TRBJ2-3, with D unresolved. This CDR3 spans 13 amino acids. V was pared by 7 bases and J by 1 base, with 9 bases between. DNA for the CDR3: TGTGCCAGCATCGGCGGCCGCACAGATACGCAGTATTTT. Its translation: CASIGGRTDTQYF.

This chain links TRBV5-1 with TRBJ1-5; possibly TRBD1 for D (5 bases). CDR3 length: 21 residues. The germline CDR1 and CDR2 sequences are SGHRS and YFSETQ. V lost 7 bases, J lost 0 bases, and 32 bases lay in between. The CDR3 reads CASGPRGPFRLAGGSNQPQHF. DNA of the CDR3: TGCGCCAGCGGCCCTAGGGGTCCGTTTCGGCTAGCGGGGGGTAGCAATCAGCCCCAGCATTTT.

This clonotype was observed a few times. The chain employs TRBV2 and TRBJ2-5; no reliable D call. Germline V gene data show CDR1 as SNHLY and CDR2 as FYNNEI. V lost 10 bases to trimming and J lost 3 bases, with 15 bases between them. This CDR3 spans 13 amino acids. In DNA, the CDR3 is TGTGCCATAGATCTGGGAACGAAAGAGACCCAGTACTTC. Its translation: CAIDLGTKETQYF.

This clonotype occurred a few times. V gene TRBV5-1 combines with J gene TRBJ2-7; D perhaps matches TRBD2 (5 bases). Germline V gene sequence: CDR1 SGHRS, CDR2 YFSETQ. With 4 bases removed from V and 2 bases from J, the gap between germline ends came to 10 bases. This CDR3 has 13 residues. In DNA, the CDR3 is TGCGCCAGCAGCCCCGAGGGTGCCTACGAGCAGTACTTC. It encodes CASSPEGAYEQYF.

This clonotype occurred many times. The genes are TRBV29-1 and TRBJ1-1; D not certain. V was shortened by 3 bases and J by 3 bases, with 11 bases between the two germline ends. The length of the CDR3 is 13 residues. Germline V lookup: CDR1 SQVTM, CDR2 ANQGSEA. Here the CDR3 reads CSVEGFRDTEAFF. CDR3 sequence (DNA): TGCAGCGTTGAGGGATTTAGGGACACTGAAGCTTTCTTT.

There are a few counts of this clonotype. The rearrangement uses TRBV7-9 and TRBJ2-7, with 7 nucleotides matching TRBD1. CDR1 is SEHNR, CDR2 FQNEAQ, per germline (reference sequence). After removal of 2 bases from V and 1 base from J, the junction contained 2 bases not matched to a gene. CDR3 size: 14 residues. This CDR3 reads CASSLRTGSYEQYF. CDR3 DNA: TGTGCCAGCAGCTTAAGGACAGGTTCCTACGAGCAGTACTTC.

The gene calls are TRBV6-6 and TRBJ1-4; 7 bases map to TRBD1. The CDR3 has 16 residues. CDR1 MNHNY and CDR2 SVGAGI come from the germline V gene (reference sequence). Germline trimming cut 2 bases from V and 8 bases from J; bases unmatched to any gene: 11. The CDR3 nucleotides are TGTGCCAGCAGTTACGAGCTCAGGGGGAGTATGGAAAAACTGTTTTTT. Protein sequence: CASSYELRGSMEKLFF.

This rearrangement joins TRBV2 to TRBJ1-2; D call uncertain. From germline, CDR1 is SNHLY and CDR2 FYNNEI. Trimming removed 6 bases from V and 8 bases from J, with 7 bases in between. The CDR3 is 10 amino acids. For the CDR3, the DNA is TGTGCCAGCAGGCCCGACGGCTACACCTTC. Its translation: CASRPDGYTF.

The chain uses TRBV20-1 and TRBJ2-7, with D possibly matching TRBD2 (5 bases). This CDR3 spans 12 amino acids. V gave up 4 bases and J gave up 5 bases, with 12 bases separating them. The germline CDR1 and CDR2 sequences are DFQATT and SNEGSKA (reference sequence). The CDR3 DNA follows: TGCAGTGCTACCCAGGCGGAGGACGAGCAGTACTTC. Its translation: CSATQAEDEQYF.

The chain is built from TRBV7-9 and TRBJ2-3; a weak D match, TRBD2 (5 bases). The CDR3 totals 15 residues. Germline-derived CDR1 and CDR2 are SEHNR and FQNEAQ (reference sequence). Trimming cost V 0 bases and J 2 bases, with 9 bases left between them. The CDR3 here is CASSLASSFTDTQYF. Here the CDR3 DNA reads TGTGCCAGCAGCTTAGCTTCTAGCTTCACAGATACGCAGTATTTT.

This clonotype was seen a few times. The chain combines TRBV5-1 with TRBJ1-5; 9 positions agree with TRBD1. CDR1 is SGHRS, CDR2 YFSETQ, per germline. Trimming at V came to 3 bases and at J to 7 bases, leaving 2 bases not matched to a gene. There are 13 residues in the CDR3. The CDR3 nucleotides are TGCGCCAGCAGCTGGGGACAGGGACAGCCCCAGCATTTT. This codes for CASSWGQGQPQHF.

J is TRBJ2-5 and V is TRBV5-1; 9 nucleotides match TRBD1. CDR1 is SGHRS and CDR2 is YFSETQ in the germline V gene. Trimming at V came to 3 bases and at J to 4 bases, leaving 7 bases not matched to a gene. There are 15 residues in the CDR3. For the CDR3, the DNA is TGCGCCAGCAGCTCCGGGACAGGGCGTGGAGAGACCCAGTACTTC. It translates to CASSSGTGRGETQYF.

This clonotype was observed a few times. The rearrangement uses TRBV20-1 and TRBJ2-5, with TRBD2 matching 11 bases. With V trimmed by 0 bases and J by 2 bases, 2 bases remained unmatched. This CDR3 is built from 15 residues. Germline V gene data show CDR1 as DFQATT and CDR2 as SNEGSKA (reference sequence). CDR3 bases: TGCAGTGCTAGAGACCGACTAGCGGGGCAAGAGACCCAGTACTTC. Amino acids: CSARDRLAGQETQYF.